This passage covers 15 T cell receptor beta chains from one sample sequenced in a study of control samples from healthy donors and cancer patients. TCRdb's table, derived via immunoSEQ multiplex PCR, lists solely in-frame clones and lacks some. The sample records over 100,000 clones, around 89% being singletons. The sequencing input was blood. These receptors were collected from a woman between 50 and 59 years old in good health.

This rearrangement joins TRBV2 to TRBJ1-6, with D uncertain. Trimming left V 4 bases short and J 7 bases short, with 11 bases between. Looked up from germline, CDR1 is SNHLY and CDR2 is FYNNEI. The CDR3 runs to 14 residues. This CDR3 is CASSAAGVNSPLHF. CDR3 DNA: TGTGCCAGCAGTGCCGCCGGGGTGAATTCACCCCTCCACTTT.

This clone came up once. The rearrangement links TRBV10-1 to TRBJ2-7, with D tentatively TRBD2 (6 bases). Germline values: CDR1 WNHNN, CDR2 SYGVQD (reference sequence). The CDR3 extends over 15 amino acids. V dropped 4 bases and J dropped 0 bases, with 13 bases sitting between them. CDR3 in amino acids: CASSGVRDGSYEQYV. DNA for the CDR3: TGCGCCAGCAGTGGGGTGCGGGACGGCTCCTACGAGCAGTACGTC.

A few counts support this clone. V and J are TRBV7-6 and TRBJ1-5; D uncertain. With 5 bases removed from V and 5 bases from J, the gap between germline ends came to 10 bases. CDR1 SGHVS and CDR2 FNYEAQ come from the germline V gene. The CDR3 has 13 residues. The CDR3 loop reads CASSTRQDQPQHF. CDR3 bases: TGTGCCAGCAGCACCCGACAAGATCAGCCCCAGCATTTT.

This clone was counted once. CDR3 residues: CASSESSTNEQFF. The DNA of the CDR3 is TGTGCCAGCAGTGAATCTAGCACCAATGAGCAGTTCTTC. The rearrangement joins TRBV6-4 to TRBJ2-1; the D gene is possibly TRBD2 (5 bases). Germline V CDR1 and CDR2: MRHNA, SNTAGT. Deletions cut 3 bases from V and 6 bases from J, with 9 bases between. The CDR3 loop spans 13 amino acids.

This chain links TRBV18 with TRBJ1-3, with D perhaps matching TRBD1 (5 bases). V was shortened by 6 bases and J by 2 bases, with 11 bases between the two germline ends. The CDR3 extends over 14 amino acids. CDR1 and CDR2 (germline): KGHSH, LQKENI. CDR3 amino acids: CASSLQGAGNTIYF. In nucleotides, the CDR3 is TGTGCCAGCTCCCTCCAGGGTGCTGGAAACACCATATATTTT.

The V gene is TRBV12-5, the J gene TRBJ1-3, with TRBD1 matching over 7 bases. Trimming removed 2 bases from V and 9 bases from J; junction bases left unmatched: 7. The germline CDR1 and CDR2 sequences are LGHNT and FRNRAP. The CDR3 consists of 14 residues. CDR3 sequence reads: CASGLSQGEFTIYF. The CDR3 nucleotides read TGTGCTAGTGGTTTGTCCCAGGGGGAATTCACCATATATTTT.

The DNA of the CDR3 is TGTGCCAGCAGCTGGGCGGGAGAAACAGATACGCAGTATTTT. It encodes CASSWAGETDTQYF. The chain links TRBV7-3 to TRBJ2-3, with 7 bases identical to TRBD2. This CDR3 has 14 amino acids. The junction had 4 bases not matched to a gene; V was cut back by 4 bases and J by 3 bases. Germline V gene sequence: CDR1 SGHTA, CDR2 FQGTGA.

The CDR3 sequence: CASTAGSSRGYTF. As DNA, the CDR3 is TGTGCCAGTACGGCAGGGTCATCGCGTGGCTACACCTTC. V usage is TRBV19 and J usage is TRBJ1-2, with a weak D call TRBD1 (5 bases). The CDR3 is 13 residues long. Germline V lookup: CDR1 LNHDA, CDR2 SQIVND (reference sequence). The ends were cut back, 7 bases at V and 7 bases at J, with 16 bases in the middle.

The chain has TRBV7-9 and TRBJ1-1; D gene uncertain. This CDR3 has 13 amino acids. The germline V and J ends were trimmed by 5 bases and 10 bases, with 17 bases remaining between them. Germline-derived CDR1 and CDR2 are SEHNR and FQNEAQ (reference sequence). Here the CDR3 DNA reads TGTGCCAGCAGCCCTCGAGTGGAGATCGGAGCTTTCTTT. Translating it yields CASSPRVEIGAFF.

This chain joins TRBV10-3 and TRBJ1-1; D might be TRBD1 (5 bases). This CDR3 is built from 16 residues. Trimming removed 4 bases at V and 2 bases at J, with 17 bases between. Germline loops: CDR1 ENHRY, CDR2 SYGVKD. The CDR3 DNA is TGTGCCATCAGTGGCGTGGGGCAGGGCCGTAACACTGAAGCTTTCTTT. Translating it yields CAISGVGQGRNTEAFF.

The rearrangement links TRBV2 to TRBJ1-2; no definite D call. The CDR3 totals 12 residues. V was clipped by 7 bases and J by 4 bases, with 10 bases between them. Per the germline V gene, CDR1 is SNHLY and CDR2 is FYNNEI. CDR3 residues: CASMTDVYGYTF. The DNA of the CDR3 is TGTGCCAGCATGACTGACGTCTATGGCTACACCTTC. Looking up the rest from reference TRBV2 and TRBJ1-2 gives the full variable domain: EPEVTQTPSHQVTQMGQEVILRCVPISNHLYFYWYRQILGQKVEFLVSFYNNEISEKSEIFDDQFSVERPDGSNFTLKIRSTKLEDSAMYFCASMTDVYGYTFGSGTRLTVV.

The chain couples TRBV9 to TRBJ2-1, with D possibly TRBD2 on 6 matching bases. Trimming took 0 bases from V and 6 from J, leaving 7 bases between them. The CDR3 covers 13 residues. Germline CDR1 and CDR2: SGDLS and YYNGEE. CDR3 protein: CASSVGDFNEQFF. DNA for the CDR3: TGTGCCAGCAGCGTAGGGGACTTCAATGAGCAGTTCTTC.

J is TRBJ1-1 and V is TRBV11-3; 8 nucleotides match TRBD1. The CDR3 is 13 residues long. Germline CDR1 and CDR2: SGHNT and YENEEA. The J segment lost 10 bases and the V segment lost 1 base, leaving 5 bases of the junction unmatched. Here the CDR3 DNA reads TGTGCCAGCAGCTTAGTCCGGACAGGGAGAGCTTTCTTT. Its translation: CASSLVRTGRAFF.

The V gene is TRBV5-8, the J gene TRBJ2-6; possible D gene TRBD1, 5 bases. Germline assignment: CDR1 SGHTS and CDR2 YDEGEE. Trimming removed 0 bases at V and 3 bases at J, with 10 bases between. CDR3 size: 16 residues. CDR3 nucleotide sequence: TGTGCCAGCAGCTTGGGCGACAGTAGTGGGGCCAACGTCCTGACTTTC. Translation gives CASSLGDSSGANVLTF. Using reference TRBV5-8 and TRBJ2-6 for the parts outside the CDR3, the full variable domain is EAGVTQSPTHLIKTRGQQATLRCSPISGHTSVYWYQQALGLGLQFLLWYDEGEERNRGNFPPRFSGRQFPNYSSELNVNALELEDSALYLCASSLGDSSGANVLTFGAGSRLTVL.

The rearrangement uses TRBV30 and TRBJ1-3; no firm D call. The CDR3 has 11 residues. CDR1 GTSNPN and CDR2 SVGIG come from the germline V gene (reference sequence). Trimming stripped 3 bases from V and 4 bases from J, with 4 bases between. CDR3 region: CAWRRGNTIYF. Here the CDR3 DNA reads TGTGCCTGGAGGCGGGGAAACACCATATATTTT.